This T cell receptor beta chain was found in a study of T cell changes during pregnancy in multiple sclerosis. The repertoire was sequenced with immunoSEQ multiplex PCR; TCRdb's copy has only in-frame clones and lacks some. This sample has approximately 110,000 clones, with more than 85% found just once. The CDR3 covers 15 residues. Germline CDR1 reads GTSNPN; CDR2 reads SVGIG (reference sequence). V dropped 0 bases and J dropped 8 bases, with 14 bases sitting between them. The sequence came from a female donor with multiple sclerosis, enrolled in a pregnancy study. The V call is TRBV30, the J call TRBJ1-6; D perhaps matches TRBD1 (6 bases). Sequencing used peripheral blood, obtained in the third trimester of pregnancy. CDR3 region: CAWSVRDRRYSPLHF. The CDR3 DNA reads TGTGCCTGGAGTGTACGCGACAGGAGGTATTCACCCCTCCACTTT.